The 13 T cell receptor beta chains in this list originate from one sample, sequenced in a study of technical replicates of blood from a few donors. Clones were read by immunoSEQ multiplex PCR, and TCRdb kept only the in-frame ones, dropping some. The sample holds 80,000 or so clones, 75% to 90% seen once. The material sequenced was PBMCs. The receptors originated from a human donor in good health. Some clones in this sample may be carry-over from other donors' samples.

The chain couples TRBV6-6 to TRBJ1-5; unclear D gene. This CDR3 has 13 amino acids. V was clipped by 8 bases and J by 6 bases, with 14 bases between them. Germline V gene sequence: CDR1 MNHNY, CDR2 SVGAGI (reference sequence). As DNA, the CDR3 is TGTGCCAGCGGCCTCGGGGAAATTCAGCCCCAGCATTTT. It translates to CASGLGEIQPQHF.

The V gene is TRBV6-5, the J gene TRBJ1-6; tentatively, D is TRBD1 (6 bases). Germline V CDR1 and CDR2: MNHEY, SVGAGI. This CDR3 spans 14 amino acids. V dropped 2 bases and J dropped 11 bases, with 13 bases sitting between them. CDR3 amino acids: CASSYQGRGTPLHF. The CDR3 nucleotides are TGTGCCAGCAGTTACCAGGGCAGGGGAACACCCCTCCACTTT.

The CDR3 DNA reads TGCAGCGGTAGACAGACAGGAGGCGAAGCTTTCTTT. Protein: CSGRQTGGEAFF. The J gene is TRBJ1-1, the V gene TRBV29-1, with D perhaps TRBD1 (6 bases). Trimming pared 7 bases from V and 8 bases from J, leaving 17 bases between. The CDR3 runs to 12 residues. CDR1 is SQVTM and CDR2 is ANQGSEA in the germline V gene.

This clone was detected only once. The chain is built from TRBV20-1 and TRBJ2-7; D call uncertain. The ends were cut back, 4 bases at V and 2 bases at J, with 6 bases in the middle. There are 11 residues in the CDR3. Germline values: CDR1 DFQATT, CDR2 SNEGSKA (reference sequence). The CDR3 DNA reads TGCAGTGCTAACGGAGCCTACGAGCAGTACTTC. Protein product: CSANGAYEQYF.

This clone was observed a single time. The rearrangement joins TRBV15 to TRBJ2-6, with D perhaps matching TRBD1 (5 bases). The V and J ends lost 0 bases and 4 bases respectively, with 10 bases between them. In germline, CDR1 is LNHNV, CDR2 YYDKDF (reference sequence). The CDR3 covers 16 residues. Here the CDR3 DNA reads TGTGCCACCAGCAGAGACAGGGTCCCCGGGGCCAACGTCCTGACTTTC. Translation: CATSRDRVPGANVLTF. Drawing the rest from reference TRBV15 and TRBJ2-6, the complete variable domain is DAMVIQNPRYQVTQFGKPVTLSCSQTLNHNVMYWYQQKSSQAPKLLFHYYDKDFNNEADTPDNFQSRRPNTSFCFLDIRSPGLGDTAMYLCATSRDRVPGANVLTFGAGSRLTVL.

The V and J genes are TRBV6-6 and TRBJ2-1; D may be TRBD2 (5 bases). V lost 8 bases and J 1 base, leaving 18 bases between the germline ends. CDR1 and CDR2 from the germline V gene are MNHNY and SVGAGI (reference sequence). This CDR3 contains 16 residues. The CDR3 loop reads CASGFQTGYSYNEQFF. DNA of the CDR3: TGTGCCAGCGGGTTCCAGACGGGGTATTCCTACAATGAGCAGTTCTTC.

This chain uses TRBV29-1 with TRBJ1-2, with D perhaps TRBD1 (5 bases). Germline lookup yields CDR1 SQVTM and CDR2 ANQGSEA. This CDR3 is built from 12 residues. Trimming cost V 3 bases and J 7 bases, with 12 bases left between them. CDR3 DNA sequence: TGCAGCGTTGACGGGGGGTCTGGTGGCTACACCTTC. This sequence encodes CSVDGGSGGYTF. Full variable domain (outside the CDR3, taken from reference TRBV29-1 and TRBJ1-2): SAVISQKPSRDICQRGTSLTIQCQVDSQVTMMFWYRQQPGQSLTLIATANQGSEATYESGFVIDKFPISRPNLTFSTLTVSNMSPEDSSIYLCSVDGGSGGYTFGSGTRLTVV.

This chain joins TRBV5-6 and TRBJ2-2; 10 nucleotides line up with TRBD1. V lost 10 bases to trimming and J lost 7 bases; unmatched junction nucleotides: 10. This CDR3 spans 14 amino acids. Germline V gene sequence: CDR1 SGHDT, CDR2 YYEEEE. CDR3 loop: CAYFGTGVVGELFF. CDR3 sequence (DNA): TGTGCCTATTTCGGGACAGGGGTAGTCGGGGAGCTGTTTTTT.

The chain links TRBV28 to TRBJ1-2, with unresolved D. The V and J ends lost 3 bases and 8 bases respectively, with 13 bases between them. The V gene's germline CDR1 is MDHEN and CDR2 SYDVKM. This CDR3 is 13 amino acids long. The CDR3 protein is CASSLGALYGYTF. The CDR3 nucleotides read TGTGCCAGCAGTTTGGGAGCCTTATACGGCTACACCTTC.

The V and J genes are TRBV7-9 and TRBJ1-2, with D maybe TRBD1 (5 bases). This CDR3 has 13 amino acids. Germline-derived CDR1 and CDR2 are SEHNR and FQNEAQ (reference sequence). V was trimmed by 5 bases and J by 1 base, leaving 8 bases between them. CDR3 nucleotide sequence: TGTGCCAGCAGCGGGGCCTTTAACTATGGCTACACCTTC. This translates into CASSGAFNYGYTF.

This clone was counted only a few times. The rearrangement joins TRBV19 to TRBJ1-5, with TRBD1 as a possible D gene (5 bases). The V end lost 5 bases, the J end lost 7 bases, and 15 bases lay between the germline ends. Germline V lookup: CDR1 LNHDA, CDR2 SQIVND (reference sequence). The CDR3 runs 14 residues. The CDR3 spells CASSFLAGSQPQHF. The CDR3 nucleotides read TGTGCCAGTAGTTTCCTGGCAGGGTCACAGCCCCAGCATTTT.

This chain uses TRBV5-1 with TRBJ2-5, with D possibly TRBD2 on 7 matching bases. The DNA end lines up better with TRBJ2-7; the J call may be wrong. Germline CDR1 and CDR2: SGHRS and YFSETQ. CDR3 size: 13 residues. CDR3 residues: CASSAAGAYEQYF. CDR3 nucleotides: TGCGCCAGCAGCGCGGCGGGGGCGTACGAGCAGTACTTC.

The gene calls are TRBV5-4 and TRBJ2-1, with 7 bases identical to TRBD2. Trimming at V came to 4 bases and at J to 9 bases, leaving 7 bases not matched to a gene. The CDR3 is 13 amino acids. Germline V gene lookup returns CDR1 SGHNT and CDR2 YYREEE (reference sequence). The CDR3 loop is CASSLPSGSEQFF. CDR3 sequence (DNA): TGTGCCAGCAGCCTACCTAGCGGTTCTGAGCAGTTCTTC. Full variable domain (outside the CDR3, taken from reference TRBV5-4 and TRBJ2-1): ETGVTQSPTHLIKTRGQQVTLRCSSQSGHNTVSWYQQALGQGPQFIFQYYREEENGRGNFPPRFSGLQFPNYSSELNVNALELDDSALYLCASSLPSGSEQFFGPGTRLTVL.